These 12 T cell receptor beta chains originate from one sample sequenced in a study of blood T cell repertoires in COVID-19. Clones were read by immunoSEQ multiplex PCR, and TCRdb kept only the in-frame ones, dropping some. The table has 150,000 to 200,000 clones, 81% seen once. Input material: peripheral blood. Receptors were obtained from an elderly woman with COVID-19, enrolled during active disease.

The V and J genes are TRBV18 and TRBJ1-1, with a possible D match to TRBD1 (5 bases). Trimming took 3 bases from V and 2 from J, leaving 22 bases between them. The CDR3 totals 18 residues. Germline loops: CDR1 KGHSH, CDR2 LQKENI. The CDR3 DNA is TGTGCCAGCTCACCCCCGTTGAGCTTGACAGTAGTAAACACTGAAGCTTTCTTT. This encodes CASSPPLSLTVVNTEAFF. The full variable domain, its missing parts supplied by reference TRBV18 and TRBJ1-1, is NAGVMQNPRHLVRRRGQEARLRCSPMKGHSHVYWYRQLPEEGLKFMVYLQKENIIDESGMPKERFSAEFPKEGPSILRIQQVVRGDSAAYFCASSPPLSLTVVNTEAFFGQGTRLTVV.

The chain carries TRBV7-9 and TRBJ2-7, with D possibly TRBD2 on 6 matching bases. This CDR3 is 16 amino acids long. The V end was cut by 5 bases, the J end by 0 bases, with 17 bases between. From germline, CDR1 is SEHNR and CDR2 FQNEAQ (reference sequence). The CDR3 spells CASSPSARRGSYEQYF. In DNA, the CDR3 is TGTGCCAGCAGCCCTTCGGCGAGGAGGGGCTCCTACGAGCAGTACTTC.

The J gene is TRBJ2-1, the V gene TRBV7-2, with 9 nucleotides matching TRBD2. The J segment lost 15 bases and the V segment lost 1 base, leaving 13 bases of the junction unmatched. Germline CDR1 is SGHTA and CDR2 is FQGNSA. This CDR3 is 15 amino acids long. The CDR3 coding sequence is TGTGCCAGCAGCTTAGTTGTAGCGGGGGCCCCTAGTCTGTTCTTC. The encoded protein is CASSLVVAGAPSLFF. The variable domain in full, completed from reference TRBV7-2 and TRBJ2-1, reads GAGVSQSPSNKVTEKGKDVELRCDPISGHTALYWYRQSLGQGLEFLIYFQGNSAPDKSGLPSDRFSAERTGGSVSTLTIQRTQQEDSAVYLCASSLVVAGAPSLFFGPGTRLTVL.

V usage is TRBV19 and J usage is TRBJ1-1, with a possible D match to TRBD1 (5 bases). The CDR3 loop spans 14 amino acids. V lost 5 bases and J 7 bases, leaving 17 bases between the germline ends. Germline V gene data show CDR1 as LNHDA and CDR2 as SQIVND (reference sequence). CDR3 coding DNA: TGTGCCAGTAGTTTCTTGGGGGGATCGAATGAAGCTTTCTTT. Amino acids: CASSFLGGSNEAFF.

In this sample, this clone turned up a few times. This chain connects TRBV27 to TRBJ2-7; 7 positions agree with TRBD2. Germline loops: CDR1 MNHEY, CDR2 SMNVEV (reference sequence). This CDR3 has 14 amino acids. Trimming removed 2 bases from V and 4 bases from J; junction bases left unmatched: 5. The CDR3 DNA reads TGTGCCAGCAGTTTAGCGGGAGCGGGGTACGAGCAGTACTTC. It translates to CASSLAGAGYEQYF.

The rearrangement links TRBV7-9 to TRBJ2-6; 9 positions match TRBD1. Per germline, CDR1 SEHNR and CDR2 FQNEAQ (reference sequence). The CDR3 totals 18 residues. V lost 4 bases and J lost 3; bases outside the gene matches: 10. The CDR3 DNA reads as TGTGCCAGCAGCTCCGGACAGGGGCACCTAGTTGGGGCCAACGTCCTGACTTTC. Protein: CASSSGQGHLVGANVLTF.

The rearrangement joins TRBV29-1 to TRBJ2-1; 7 bases are shared with TRBD2. The germline V gene encodes CDR1 SQVTM and CDR2 ANQGSEA. This CDR3 has 17 amino acids. V lost 4 bases to trimming and J lost 0 bases; unmatched junction nucleotides: 12. In DNA form, the CDR3 reads TGCAGCGTTGTATTTTTCGAGCGGGGTAGCTCCTACAATGAGCAGTTCTTC. Its translation: CSVVFFERGSSYNEQFF.

The chain couples TRBV7-9 to TRBJ2-6; D gene ambiguous. CDR3 size: 17 residues. V shed 0 bases and J shed 2 bases, with 11 bases lying between them. The germline V gene encodes CDR1 SEHNR and CDR2 FQNEAQ (reference sequence). CDR3 nucleotide sequence: TGTGCCAGCAGCTTAGCGTTGGGCTTCCCTGGGGCCAACGTCCTGACTTTC. It translates to CASSLALGFPGANVLTF.

This chain uses TRBV9 with TRBJ2-4; 9 bases agree with TRBD2. V trimming: 4 bases; J trimming: 9 bases; junction bases outside the gene matches: 5. Germline V gives CDR1 SGDLS, CDR2 YYNGEE. The CDR3 contains 13 residues. The chain's CDR3 is CASSSGTSSIQYF. In DNA, the CDR3 is TGTGCCAGCAGCTCCGGGACTAGCAGCATTCAGTACTTC.

The chain combines TRBV14 with TRBJ2-1; 7 positions match TRBD2. Unmatched junction bases numbered 4, after V lost 3 bases and J lost 2 bases. The CDR3 length is 15 residues. CDR1 and CDR2 (germline): SGHDN, FVKESK. CDR3 protein: CASSHLAATYNEQFF. CDR3 nucleotide sequence: TGTGCCAGCAGCCACCTAGCGGCCACCTACAATGAGCAGTTCTTC. Full variable domain (outside the CDR3, taken from reference TRBV14 and TRBJ2-1): EAGVTQFPSHSVIEKGQTVTLRCDPISGHDNLYWYRRVMGKEIKFLLHFVKESKQDESGMPNNRFLAERTGGTYSTLKVQPAELEDSGVYFCASSHLAATYNEQFFGPGTRLTVL.

V is TRBV10-2 and J is TRBJ1-2; D ambiguous. Germline V gives CDR1 WSHSY, CDR2 SAAADI. Trimming pared 2 bases from V and 5 bases from J, leaving 18 bases between. This CDR3 comprises 16 residues. The CDR3 nucleotides read TGCGCCAGCAGTGAGAGTCGGAGAGGTCCCCCTTATGGCTACACCTTC. Translation: CASSESRRGPPYGYTF.

The chain uses TRBV6-1 and TRBJ2-5, with a tentative D call TRBD1 (5 bases). Between the trimmed V and J ends, which lost 3 bases and 2 bases, there was a span of 7 bases. The germline V gene has CDR1 MNHNS and CDR2 SASEGT. This CDR3 comprises 13 residues. Here the CDR3 reads CASSETVQETQYF. For the CDR3, the DNA is TGTGCCAGCAGTGAGACAGTTCAAGAGACCCAGTACTTC.